Here is one T cell receptor (beta chain) with its context. TRB was amplified by touch-down multiplex PCR, primer pools A and B combined. TCRdb processed the multiplex PCR reads again and assigns one entry to each CDR3 protein, with no DNA. The sample table includes 6,800 or so distinct CDR3 sequences. TRB was amplified from roughly 250 ng of peripheral blood genomic DNA per sample. CDR1 KGHSH and CDR2 LQKENI come from the germline V gene. This CDR3 has 15 residues. This record belongs to a study of T cell clusters in autoimmune cytopenias. The data were also submitted as part of a second study, on T cell repertoires in aging, cancer and after chemotherapy.

Sequencing input: peripheral blood. The receptor was derived from a human donor in good health. This chain uses TRBV18 with TRBJ2-5; TCRdb picks TRBD1, but there is no DNA to check that call. This CDR3 reads CASSPPSGGTETQYF.